These 16 T cell receptor beta chains share one sample of origin, sequenced in a study of shared clonotypes between healthy human individuals (TCRdb year 2020). The library was made by the immunoSEQ multiplex PCR assay. What TCRdb holds here is the immuneACCESS table cut down to in-frame rearrangements. Part of the clones is not present; checked against another copy, under half of the missing clones reflect an unresolved V gene, and the others are unexplained. The sample includes 600,000 to 750,000 clones, with just under 75% observed a single time. Jointly, the top ten make up under 2% of the sample. What was sequenced was memory CD4+ T cells sorted from blood. In the paper's terms, the cell subset or site label means: CD45RA-negative fraction. Source of these receptors: a woman younger than 45 in good health.

This rearrangement joins TRBV28 to TRBJ2-1, with TRBD2 as a possible D gene (5 bases). With 8 bases removed from V and 0 bases from J, the gap between germline ends came to 14 bases. The CDR3 extends over 15 amino acids. Germline values: CDR1 MDHEN, CDR2 SYDVKM. The CDR3 region has the DNA TGTGCCAGCGCTTTAGGTGGGAGCTCCTACAATGAGCAGTTCTTC. Its translation is CASALGGSSYNEQFF. Complete variable domain (other parts from reference TRBV28 and TRBJ2-1): DVKVTQSSRYLVKRTGEKVFLECVQDMDHENMFWYRQDPGLGLRLIYFSYDVKMKEKGDIPEGYSVSREKKERFSLILESASTNQTSMYLCASALGGSSYNEQFFGPGTRLTVL.

This clone was recorded at least ten times. The rearrangement links TRBV12-5 to TRBJ1-5, with D tentatively TRBD1 (6 bases). V was pared by 7 bases and J by 6 bases, with 16 bases between. Germline values: CDR1 LGHNT, CDR2 FRNRAP. The CDR3 is 14 amino acids. CDR3 in amino acids: CASAFTGPGQPQHF. Here the CDR3 DNA reads TGTGCTAGTGCCTTTACAGGGCCCGGTCAGCCCCAGCATTTT.

The rearrangement joins TRBV30 to TRBJ1-4; the D gene is possibly TRBD1 (6 bases). Germline V gene data show CDR1 as GTSNPN and CDR2 as SVGIG (reference sequence). The CDR3 consists of 14 residues. V was clipped by 2 bases and J by 7 bases, with 14 bases between them. The chain's CDR3 is CAWSLTGPGEKLFF. The CDR3 DNA reads as TGTGCCTGGAGTTTAACAGGGCCGGGTGAAAAACTGTTTTTT.

The chain carries TRBV11-3 and TRBJ2-3; D unresolved. Trimming took off 5 bases at V and 3 bases at J, with 15 bases between the two ends. The CDR3 is 15 residues long. Germline CDR1 reads SGHNT; CDR2 reads YENEEA. The CDR3 region has the DNA TGTGCCAGCAGCCGAATGGTGATGACTACAGATACGCAGTATTTT. It is translated as CASSRMVMTTDTQYF.

The chain has TRBV18 and TRBJ1-5; D possibly corresponds to TRBD1 (6 bases). This CDR3 is built from 14 residues. The germline gives CDR1 KGHSH, CDR2 LQKENI. Trimming left V 6 bases short and J 7 bases short, with 16 bases between. The CDR3 coding sequence is TGTGCCAGCTCGGTAAACAGGGTTGGGCAGCCCCAGCATTTT. This gives the protein CASSVNRVGQPQHF.

The chain recombines TRBV29-1 with TRBJ1-4; 11 bases match TRBD1. This CDR3 comprises 14 residues. From germline, CDR1 is SQVTM and CDR2 ANQGSEA. The V and J ends lost 3 bases and 7 bases, in that order; junction bases with no gene match: 4. CDR3 residues: CSVEDRGRGEKLFF. CDR3 DNA sequence: TGCAGCGTTGAGGACAGGGGGCGGGGTGAAAAACTGTTTTTT.

V and J are TRBV6-1 and TRBJ1-4, with D tentatively TRBD1 (5 bases). Looked up from germline, CDR1 is MNHNS and CDR2 is SASEGT. V was clipped by 0 bases and J by 8 bases, with 10 bases between them. The CDR3 has 14 residues. CDR3 residues: CASSEARGWEKLFF. The CDR3 DNA reads TGTGCCAGCAGTGAAGCGAGGGGTTGGGAAAAACTGTTTTTT.

The chain uses TRBV5-1 and TRBJ1-1; D call uncertain. This CDR3 is built from 14 residues. The ends were cut back, 1 base at V and 8 bases at J, with 15 bases in the middle. The germline V gene encodes CDR1 SGHRS and CDR2 YFSETQ. CDR3 nucleotides: TGCGCCAGCAGCTTGTCGACGTCATCCTCGGAAGCTTTCTTT. Encoded protein: CASSLSTSSSEAFF.

The chain couples TRBV25-1 to TRBJ2-1, with 15 bases matching TRBD2. The junction had 2 bases not matched to a gene; V was cut back by 8 bases and J by 3 bases. The CDR3 loop spans 15 amino acids. Germline V lookup: CDR1 MGHDK, CDR2 SYGVNS. The CDR3 DNA reads as TGTGCCAGCGGACTAGCGGGAGGGTTCTACAATGAGCAGTTCTTC. Translating it yields CASGLAGGFYNEQFF.

This clone was found many times. The V and J genes are TRBV10-3 and TRBJ1-1; D may be TRBD1 (6 bases). Germline V gives CDR1 ENHRY, CDR2 SYGVKD. V was clipped by 3 bases and J by 2 bases, with 16 bases between them. The CDR3 totals 16 residues. The CDR3 is CAISDRKGGVNTEAFF. CDR3 in DNA: TGTGCCATCAGTGACCGAAAGGGGGGGGTAAACACTGAAGCTTTCTTT.

This clone was counted a single time. The V call is TRBV7-2, the J call TRBJ1-5; D unresolved. The CDR3 is 17 amino acids. The V end lost 2 bases, the J end lost 0 bases, and 14 bases lay between the germline ends. CDR1 and CDR2 from the germline V gene are SGHTA and FQGNSA. Written as DNA, the CDR3 is TGTGCCAGCAGCTTAAGAGACTCTTACCTTAGCAATCAGCCCCAGCATTTT. Encoded protein: CASSLRDSYLSNQPQHF.

The chain carries TRBV11-2 and TRBJ2-7; maybe TRBD2 (6 bases). The CDR3 loop spans 15 amino acids. The V gene's germline CDR1 is SGHAT and CDR2 FQNNGV. V shed 4 bases and J shed 0 bases, with 13 bases lying between them. DNA for the CDR3: TGTGCCAGCAGCTCCCGTGGGGGGAGCTCCTACGAGCAGTACTTC. It translates to CASSSRGGSSYEQYF.

Here the CDR3 DNA reads TGTGCCAGCTCACCATGGGGACTTGCCTACAATGAGCAGTTCTTC. Protein: CASSPWGLAYNEQFF. V gene TRBV18 combines with J gene TRBJ2-1; a weak D match, TRBD2 (6 bases). Trimming removed 2 bases at V and 2 bases at J, with 10 bases between. This CDR3 spans 15 amino acids. Per the germline V gene, CDR1 is KGHSH and CDR2 is LQKENI.

The CDR3 loop reads CASSSFSGSNEQYF. The DNA of the CDR3 is TGTGCCAGCAGCTCTTTTAGCGGGAGTAACGAGCAGTACTTC. This rearrangement joins TRBV11-1 to TRBJ2-7; TRBD2 matches 9 bases. The ends lost 4 bases at V and 5 bases at J; junction bases unmatched: 6. CDR3 size: 14 residues. Per germline, CDR1 SGHAT and CDR2 FQDESV (reference sequence).

This clone was observed at least ten times. This CDR3 is CASSPRAVQTGELFF. The CDR3 DNA reads as TGTGCCAGCTCACCCAGGGCAGTACAAACCGGGGAGCTGTTTTTT. This chain connects TRBV18 to TRBJ2-2; perhaps TRBD1 as D (5 bases). The V gene's germline CDR1 is KGHSH and CDR2 LQKENI. V lost 3 bases, J lost 5 bases, and 13 bases lay in between. CDR3 length equals 15 residues.

To note about this clone: This same CDR3 is encoded by further DNA sequences in the sample. This CDR3 reads CASSVQGDTEAFF. DNA of the CDR3: TGTGCCAGCAGCGTCCAGGGGGACACTGAAGCTTTCTTT. This chain links TRBV7-2 with TRBJ1-1; 7 bases match TRBD1. Germline V CDR1 and CDR2: SGHTA, FQGNSA. The CDR3 contains 13 residues. J was trimmed by 3 bases and V by 5 bases; bases with no gene match: 3.